The 5 T cell receptor beta chains below were found in one sample sequenced in a study of T cells expressing NK-cell markers. TCRdb re-called the 5' RACE reads, yielding one record per CDR3 amino acid sequence without DNA. The sample data list some 340,000 distinct CDR3 sequences. Material: blood T cells: a sorted CD56 or NKG2C T cell subset, CD4+ or CD8+ T cells, or bulk PBMC T cells (not recorded which). Receptor source: a man aged 18 to 70 in good health.

The chain carries TRBV5-6 and TRBJ2-5; TCRdb selects TRBD2, and the lack of DNA leaves this call unchecked. Germline assignment: CDR1 SGHDT and CDR2 YYEEEE. The length of the CDR3 is 18 residues. CDR3 region: CASSLDRLAGAIGETQYF.

The chain links TRBV7-9 to TRBJ2-7; TCRdb returns TRBD2, unconfirmable since there is no DNA. The V gene's germline CDR1 is SEHNR and CDR2 FQNEAQ (reference sequence). The CDR3 covers 17 residues. The CDR3: CASSGLAGGPGSYEQYF.

This sequence joins TRBV6-2 or TRBV6-3 and TRBJ1-6. The CDR3 extends over 15 amino acids. Germline CDR1 reads MNHEY; CDR2 reads SVGEGT. CDR3 loop: CASSYDFSYNSPLHF.

The rearrangement joins TRBV5-6 to TRBJ1-2; the D call of TRBD1 rests on TCRdb alone, since no DNA is present to check it. Germline lookup yields CDR1 SGHDT and CDR2 YYEEEE. The CDR3 is 13 residues long. CDR3 loop: CASSDKAGDGYTF.

This sequence joins TRBV4-1 and TRBJ2-3; TCRdb returns TRBD2, unconfirmable since there is no DNA. CDR1 and CDR2 from the germline V gene are MGHRA and YSYEKL. The CDR3 sequence is 16 residues long. This chain's CDR3 is CASSQPLAAGRDTQYF.